The 22 T cell receptor beta chains in this list originate from one sample, sequenced in a study of beta chain features in type 1 diabetes (dated 2018 in TCRdb). Libraries were built with the immunoSEQ multiplex PCR assay. All of the isolated RNA was reverse transcribed with the High Capacity cDNA Reverse Transcription Kit, so expressed TCRB transcripts were sequenced. TCRdb took over this immuneACCESS table, retaining in-frame rearrangements with V and J assigned. Such tables are incomplete; in checked studies, under half of the missing clones stem from an unresolved V gene, and the remainder is unexplained. The sample includes 130,000 or so clones, with 9.7% observed a single time. Approximately 0.69% of the sample rests with the top ten. The sample consisted of central memory CD4+ T cells from blood. These TCRs come from a woman aged 40 to 50 in good health.

This clone was detected only once. The V call is TRBV5-1, the J call TRBJ2-1; D perhaps matches TRBD1 (6 bases). There are 16 residues in the CDR3. Germline CDR1 is SGHRS and CDR2 is YFSETQ. V was cut by 5 bases and J by 4 bases, with 19 bases left in between. CDR3 bases: TGCGCCAGCAGTTACGACACAGGGTTATCTTACAATGAGCAGTTCTTC. Protein product: CASSYDTGLSYNEQFF.

The sample holds a few counts of this clone. This chain links TRBV29-1 with TRBJ2-7, with D perhaps matching TRBD1 (6 bases). This CDR3 spans 13 amino acids. In germline, CDR1 is SQVTM, CDR2 ANQGSEA. V lost 4 bases and J lost 0, with 10 bases in between. CDR3: CSVGGRGSYEQYF. The CDR3 DNA sequence: TGCAGCGTTGGTGGCAGGGGCTCCTACGAGCAGTACTTC.

The chain employs TRBV2 and TRBJ2-5; 9 positions match TRBD2. The CDR3 has 15 residues. Germline trimming cut 5 bases from V and 1 base from J; bases unmatched to any gene: 5. Germline CDR1 SNHLY, CDR2 FYNNEI. CDR3 amino acids: CASSWGGGVQETQYF. In DNA form, the CDR3 reads TGTGCCAGCAGTTGGGGCGGGGGGGTCCAAGAGACCCAGTACTTC.

The chain recombines TRBV25-1 with TRBJ2-6, with D tentatively TRBD1 (5 bases). Trimming took off 3 bases at V and 0 bases at J, with 9 bases between the two ends. Germline assignment: CDR1 MGHDK and CDR2 SYGVNS. There are 16 residues in the CDR3. The CDR3 sequence: CASSDYRLSGANVLTF. The CDR3 DNA reads as TGTGCCAGCAGTGACTACAGGCTCTCTGGGGCCAACGTCCTGACTTTC.

The V gene is TRBV7-2, the J gene TRBJ2-5; D might be TRBD1 (6 bases). Germline V gene lookup returns CDR1 SGHTA and CDR2 FQGNSA. This CDR3 comprises 13 residues. With 5 bases removed from V and 5 bases from J, the gap between germline ends came to 12 bases. The CDR3 nucleotides read TGTGCCAGCAGCGGACACAGGGAGGAGACCCAGTACTTC. This codes for CASSGHREETQYF. Full variable domain (remainder filled in from reference TRBV7-2 and TRBJ2-5): GAGVSQSPSNKVTEKGKDVELRCDPISGHTALYWYRQSLGQGLEFLIYFQGNSAPDKSGLPSDRFSAERTGGSVSTLTIQRTQQEDSAVYLCASSGHREETQYFGPGTRLLVL.

The chain employs TRBV7-9 and TRBJ2-3; the match to TRBD2 covers 12 bases. V was clipped by 3 bases and J by 4 bases; unmatched bases: 5. In germline, CDR1 is SEHNR, CDR2 FQNEAQ (reference sequence). The CDR3 has 16 amino acids. The CDR3 spells CASSLTSGGRSDTQYF. The CDR3, as DNA: TGTGCCAGCAGCTTGACTAGCGGGGGACGTTCAGATACGCAGTATTTT.

This clone has just a few counts. The chain is built from TRBV29-1 and TRBJ1-5; tentatively, D is TRBD1 (6 bases). V was clipped by 4 bases and J by 3 bases, with 10 bases between them. The CDR3 spans 13 residues. Germline V CDR1 and CDR2: SQVTM, ANQGSEA. CDR3 sequence: CSVVPGVNQPQHF. Written as DNA, the CDR3 is TGCAGCGTTGTACCAGGGGTCAATCAGCCCCAGCATTTT.

This chain connects TRBV19 to TRBJ2-4; perhaps TRBD2 as D (5 bases). The V gene lost 4 bases and the J gene lost 8 bases, with 9 bases spanning the gap. CDR1 is LNHDA, CDR2 SQIVND, per germline (reference sequence). This CDR3 is built from 12 residues. CDR3 sequence reads: CASSNRGDIQYF. CDR3 nucleotides: TGTGCCAGTAGTAACCGGGGAGACATTCAGTACTTC.

The CDR3, as DNA: TGTGCCAGCAGCCTACCCTGGGGGGGGAACACTGAAGCTTTCTTT. Its protein is CASSLPWGGNTEAFF. This chain uses TRBV7-9 with TRBJ1-1; D perhaps matches TRBD1 (5 bases). Trimming removed 5 bases at V and 1 base at J, with 14 bases between. The length of the CDR3 is 15 residues. Germline CDR1 SEHNR, CDR2 FQNEAQ (reference sequence). Based on the CDR3 plus reference TRBV7-9 and TRBJ1-1, the full variable domain is DTGVSQNPRHKITKRGQNVTFRCDPISEHNRLYWYRQTLGQGPEFLTYFQNEAQLEKSRLLSDRFSAERPKGSFSTLEIQRTEQGDSAMYLCASSLPWGGNTEAFFGQGTRLTVV.

The J gene is TRBJ2-5, the V gene TRBV6-1; 8 positions match TRBD1. Germline V gene sequence: CDR1 MNHNS, CDR2 SASEGT. CDR3 size: 14 residues. J gave up 1 base and V 11 bases, and 9 bases lay outside the gene matches. For the CDR3, the DNA is TGTGCCTCGACTCCTGGGACAGGCCAAGAGACCCAGTACTTC. Translating it yields CASTPGTGQETQYF.

The table lists this clone with many counts. This chain links TRBV28 with TRBJ2-6, with 7 bases aligning to TRBD1. The CDR3 runs 18 residues. Per the germline V gene, CDR1 is MDHEN and CDR2 is SYDVKM. V was pared by 5 bases and J by 0 bases, with 10 bases of the junction left unmatched. The CDR3 nucleotides are TGTGCCAGCAGTCCCTCCGGGACAGCAAGCTCTGGGGCCAACGTCCTGACTTTC. Translating it yields CASSPSGTASSGANVLTF.

There are a few counts of this clone. The rearrangement links TRBV11-2 to TRBJ1-3, with D perhaps matching TRBD1 (6 bases). The germline CDR1 and CDR2 sequences are SGHAT and FQNNGV. The CDR3 runs to 16 residues. V lost 1 base and J 2 bases, leaving 12 bases between the germline ends. The CDR3 DNA follows: TGTGCCAGCAGCTTAGTCGTACAGGGAGCTGGAAACACCATATATTTT. Translation gives CASSLVVQGAGNTIYF.

This chain links TRBV6-6 with TRBJ1-5, with D unclear. The V end was cut by 5 bases, the J end by 0 bases, with 14 bases between. Per germline, CDR1 MNHNY and CDR2 SVGAGI (reference sequence). CDR3 length: 16 amino acids. In DNA form, the CDR3 reads TGTGCCAGCAGTAAACCCCCGGGATATAGCAATCAGCCCCAGCATTTT. Its translation: CASSKPPGYSNQPQHF.

This clone occurred a few times. This CDR3 reads CASSGTGSSYEQYF. DNA for the CDR3: TGCGCCAGCAGTGGGACAGGGAGCTCCTACGAGCAGTACTTC. The V and J genes are TRBV10-1 and TRBJ2-5; 8 bases map to TRBD1. The closer fit of TRBJ2-7 to the DNA end suggests the J call may be wrong. Germline CDR1 and CDR2: WNHNN and SYGVQD (reference sequence). This CDR3 has 14 amino acids.

This clone has just a few counts. This chain links TRBV5-1 with TRBJ2-5; 9 bases line up with TRBD1. Per the germline V gene, CDR1 is SGHRS and CDR2 is YFSETQ. The V segment lost 6 bases and the J segment 2 bases; nucleotides outside the gene matches: 5. This CDR3 has 14 residues. CDR3 coding DNA: TGCGCCAGCAACCCGGGACAGGGACAAGAGACCCAGTACTTC. Translating gives CASNPGQGQETQYF.

This clone appeared a few times. The chain recombines TRBV6-5 with TRBJ2-5; TRBD1 agrees at 8 bases. This CDR3 is built from 15 residues. The germline gives CDR1 MNHEY, CDR2 SVGAGI. The V gene end was trimmed by 0 bases and the J gene end by 9 bases; junction bases not matched to a gene: 9. The CDR3 DNA follows: TGTGCCAGCAGTTACTCCGACAGGGGCCAGGGGGCCCAGTACTTC. This encodes CASSYSDRGQGAQYF.

V is TRBV6-1 and J is TRBJ1-5; no clear D gene. This CDR3 is built from 15 residues. Trimming removed 6 bases from V and 7 bases from J, with 19 bases in between. Germline V CDR1 and CDR2: MNHNS, SASEGT. CDR3 loop: CASRAPAAKEQPQHF. DNA of the CDR3: TGTGCCAGCAGGGCCCCGGCGGCCAAGGAGCAGCCCCAGCATTTT.

The sample holds a few counts of this clone. The chain has TRBV9 and TRBJ2-5; maybe TRBD2 (7 bases). The CDR3 contains 15 residues. The V gene lost 0 bases and the J gene lost 5 bases, with 14 bases spanning the gap. Germline CDR1 is SGDLS and CDR2 is YYNGEE. The CDR3 protein is CASSVAGGLAETQYF. CDR3 bases: TGTGCCAGCAGCGTAGCCGGGGGGCTGGCGGAGACCCAGTACTTC.

This clone was seen more than once but under ten times. The rearrangement joins TRBV7-2 to TRBJ1-6; no clear D gene. Germline CDR1 reads SGHTA; CDR2 reads FQGNSA. This CDR3 region has 13 residues. V dropped 5 bases and J dropped 6 bases, with 8 bases sitting between them. CDR3 nucleotide sequence: TGTGCCAGCAGCCTCCAGGTTAATTCACCCCTCCACTTT. Translation: CASSLQVNSPLHF.

This clone showed up just a few times. The chain carries TRBV5-4 and TRBJ1-2; D possibly corresponds to TRBD1 (6 bases). The V gene lost 2 bases and the J gene lost 5 bases, with 16 bases spanning the gap. The CDR3 is 15 amino acids. Germline CDR1 reads SGHNT; CDR2 reads YYREEE (reference sequence). CDR3 nucleotide sequence: TGTGCCAGCAGCTTCTCCACCTGGGGGCCTTATGGCTACACCTTC. It translates to CASSFSTWGPYGYTF.

The genes are TRBV29-1 and TRBJ2-7; 9 bases match TRBD1. From germline, CDR1 is SQVTM and CDR2 ANQGSEA. The trim removed 6 bases at V and 2 bases at J, leaving 5 bases unmatched. This CDR3 region has 13 residues. CDR3 residues: CSVKDRGPYEQYF. Here the CDR3 DNA reads TGCAGCGTGAAGGACAGGGGACCCTACGAGCAGTACTTC.

The chain has TRBV1 and TRBJ2-5; the D call of TRBD2 is as the table states it, not checked on the DNA. TRBV1 is termed a pseudogene. The CDR3 covers 16 residues. The CDR3 DNA follows: TGCACCAGCAGCCTACAAACAAGGTGGGAGCAAGAGACCCAGTACTTC. Amino acid sequence: CTSSLQTRWEQETQYF.